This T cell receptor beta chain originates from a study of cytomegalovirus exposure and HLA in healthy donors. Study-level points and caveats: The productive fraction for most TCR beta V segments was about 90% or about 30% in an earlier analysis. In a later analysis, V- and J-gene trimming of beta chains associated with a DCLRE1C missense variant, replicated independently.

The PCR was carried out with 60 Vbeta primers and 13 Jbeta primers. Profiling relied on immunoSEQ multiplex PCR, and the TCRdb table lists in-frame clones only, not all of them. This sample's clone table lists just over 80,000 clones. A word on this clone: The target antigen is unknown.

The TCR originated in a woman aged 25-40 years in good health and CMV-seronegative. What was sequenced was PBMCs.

The CDR3 is CASSFSGGHTDTQYF. CDR3 bases: TGTGCCAGCAGTTTTAGCGGGGGGCATACAGATACGCAGTATTTT. The chain joins TRBV27 to TRBJ2-3; 10 bases fit TRBD2. CDR1 and CDR2 (germline): MNHEY, SMNVEV (reference sequence). Trimming at V came to 3 bases and at J to 3 bases, leaving 3 bases not matched to a gene. This CDR3 is 15 amino acids long.